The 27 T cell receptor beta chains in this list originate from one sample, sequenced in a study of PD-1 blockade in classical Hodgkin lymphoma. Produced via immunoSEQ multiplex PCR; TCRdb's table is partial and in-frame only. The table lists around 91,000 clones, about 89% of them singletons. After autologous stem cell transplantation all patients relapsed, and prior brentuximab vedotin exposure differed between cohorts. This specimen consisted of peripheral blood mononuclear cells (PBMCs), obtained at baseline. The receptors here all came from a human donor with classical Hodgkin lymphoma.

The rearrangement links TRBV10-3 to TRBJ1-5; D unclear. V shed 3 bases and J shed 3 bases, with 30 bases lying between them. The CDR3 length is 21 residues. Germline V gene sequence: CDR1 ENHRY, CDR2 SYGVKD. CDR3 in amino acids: CAISDSTPSRRQSSINQPQHF. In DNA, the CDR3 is TGTGCCATCAGTGATTCCACGCCCTCTCGGCGGCAGTCGTCGATCAATCAGCCCCAGCATTTT.

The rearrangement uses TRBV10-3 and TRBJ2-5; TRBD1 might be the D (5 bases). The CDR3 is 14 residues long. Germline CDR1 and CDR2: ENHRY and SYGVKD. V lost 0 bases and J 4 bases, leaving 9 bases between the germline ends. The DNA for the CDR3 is TGTGCCATCAGTGAGTCCAGGGTTCCAGAGACCCAGTACTTC. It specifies CAISESRVPETQYF.

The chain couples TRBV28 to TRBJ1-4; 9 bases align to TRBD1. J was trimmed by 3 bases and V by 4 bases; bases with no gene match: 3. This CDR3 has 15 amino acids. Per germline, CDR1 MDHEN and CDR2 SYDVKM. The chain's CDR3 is CASSSRDRANEKLFF. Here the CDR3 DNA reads TGTGCCAGCAGTTCTCGGGACAGGGCTAATGAAAAACTGTTTTTT.

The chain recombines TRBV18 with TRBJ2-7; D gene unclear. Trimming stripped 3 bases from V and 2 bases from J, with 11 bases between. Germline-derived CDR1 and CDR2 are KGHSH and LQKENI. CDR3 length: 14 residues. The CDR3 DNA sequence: TGTGCCAGCTCACCTGGCACTAATACCTACGAGCAGTACTTC. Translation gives CASSPGTNTYEQYF.

The chain's CDR3 is CASSHDRGKGEQFF. The CDR3 nucleotides are TGCGCCAGCAGCCATGACAGGGGAAAGGGTGAGCAGTTCTTC. The gene calls are TRBV5-1 and TRBJ2-1; 8 bases agree with TRBD1. Germline CDR1 is SGHRS and CDR2 is YFSETQ. CDR3 length equals 14 residues. The J segment lost 9 bases and the V segment lost 4 bases, leaving 9 bases of the junction unmatched.

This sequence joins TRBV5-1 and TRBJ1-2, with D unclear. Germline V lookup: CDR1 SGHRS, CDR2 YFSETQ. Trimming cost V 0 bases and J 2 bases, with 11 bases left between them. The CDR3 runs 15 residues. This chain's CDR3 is CASSLDRRTNYGYTF. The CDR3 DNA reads TGCGCCAGCAGCTTGGATCGCAGGACCAACTATGGCTACACCTTC.

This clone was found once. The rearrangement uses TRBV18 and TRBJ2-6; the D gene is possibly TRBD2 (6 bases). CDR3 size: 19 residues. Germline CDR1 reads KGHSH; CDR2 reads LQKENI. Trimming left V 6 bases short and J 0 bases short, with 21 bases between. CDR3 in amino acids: CASSGRVGGASSGANVLTF. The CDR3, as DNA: TGTGCCAGCTCTGGCAGGGTTGGCGGGGCGAGCTCTGGGGCCAACGTCCTGACTTTC.

The CDR3 DNA is TGTGCCAGCAGCGTAGACTCCCTTAGCTCCTACAATGAGCAGTTCTTC. Translation gives CASSVDSLSSYNEQFF. V usage is TRBV9 and J usage is TRBJ2-1; D is ambiguous. V lost 0 bases and J 0 bases, leaving 10 bases between the germline ends. Germline V lookup: CDR1 SGDLS, CDR2 YYNGEE. The CDR3 totals 16 residues.

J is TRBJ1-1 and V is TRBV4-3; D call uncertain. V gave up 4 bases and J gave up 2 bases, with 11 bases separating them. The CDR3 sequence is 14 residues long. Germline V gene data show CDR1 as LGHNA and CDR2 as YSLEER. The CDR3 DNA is TGCGCCAGCAGCCCCTTCAGTGGTAACACTGAAGCTTTCTTT. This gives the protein CASSPFSGNTEAFF.

CDR3: CASSQVWGQNTEAFF. Here the CDR3 DNA reads TGTGCCAGCAGCCAAGTTTGGGGGCAGAACACTGAAGCTTTCTTT. J is TRBJ1-1 and V is TRBV4-2; D is possibly TRBD1 (6 bases). Deletions cut 1 base from V and 1 base from J, with 10 bases between. Looked up from germline, CDR1 is LGHNA and CDR2 is YNFKEQ. This CDR3 is built from 15 residues.

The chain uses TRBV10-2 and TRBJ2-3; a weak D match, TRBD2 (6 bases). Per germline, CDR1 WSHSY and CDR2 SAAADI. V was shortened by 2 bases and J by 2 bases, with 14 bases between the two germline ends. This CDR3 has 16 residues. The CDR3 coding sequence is TGCGCCAGCAGTGAGAGGGTCGGCGGGAACACAGATACGCAGTATTTT. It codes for CASSERVGGNTDTQYF.

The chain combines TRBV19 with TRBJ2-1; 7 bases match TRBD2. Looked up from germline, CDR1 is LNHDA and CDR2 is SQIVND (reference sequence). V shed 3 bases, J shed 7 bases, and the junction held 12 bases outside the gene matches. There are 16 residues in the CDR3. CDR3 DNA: TGTGCCAGTAGTATGGGGGGGAGGGCCTTAAGAAATGAGCAGTTCTTC. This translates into CASSMGGRALRNEQFF.

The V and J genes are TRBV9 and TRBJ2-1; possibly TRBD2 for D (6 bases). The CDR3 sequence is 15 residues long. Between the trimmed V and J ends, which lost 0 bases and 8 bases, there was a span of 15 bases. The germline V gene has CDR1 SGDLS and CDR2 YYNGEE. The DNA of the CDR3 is TGTGCCAGCAGCGTAGTTGCGGGACCGATATATGAGCAGTTCTTC. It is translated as CASSVVAGPIYEQFF.

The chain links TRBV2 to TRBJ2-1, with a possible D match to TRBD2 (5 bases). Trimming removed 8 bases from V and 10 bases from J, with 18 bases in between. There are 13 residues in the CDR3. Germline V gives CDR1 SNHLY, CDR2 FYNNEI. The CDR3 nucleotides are TGTGCCAGCGGAGCGGTATCTCCCGTGGAGCAGTTCTTC. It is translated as CASGAVSPVEQFF.

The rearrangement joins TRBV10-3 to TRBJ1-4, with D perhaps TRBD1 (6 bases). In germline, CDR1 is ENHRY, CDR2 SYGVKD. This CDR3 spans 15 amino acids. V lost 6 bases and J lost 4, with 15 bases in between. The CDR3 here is CAISPSDRFNEKLFF. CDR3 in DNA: TGTGCCATCAGCCCCTCCGACAGGTTTAATGAAAAACTGTTTTTT.

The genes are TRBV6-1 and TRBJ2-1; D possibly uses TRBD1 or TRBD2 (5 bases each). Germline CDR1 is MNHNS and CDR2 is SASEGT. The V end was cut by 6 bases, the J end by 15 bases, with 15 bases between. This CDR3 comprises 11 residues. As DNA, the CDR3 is TGTGCCAGCAGCCTCTCGGGGCGGAGGTTCTTC. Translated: CASSLSGRRFF.

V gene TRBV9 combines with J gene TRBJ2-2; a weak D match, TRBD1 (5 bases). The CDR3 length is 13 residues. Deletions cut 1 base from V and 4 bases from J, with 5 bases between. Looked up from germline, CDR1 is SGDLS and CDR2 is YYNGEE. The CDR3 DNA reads TGTGCCAGCAGCGTACAGGGCACCGGGGAGCTGTTTTTT. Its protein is CASSVQGTGELFF.

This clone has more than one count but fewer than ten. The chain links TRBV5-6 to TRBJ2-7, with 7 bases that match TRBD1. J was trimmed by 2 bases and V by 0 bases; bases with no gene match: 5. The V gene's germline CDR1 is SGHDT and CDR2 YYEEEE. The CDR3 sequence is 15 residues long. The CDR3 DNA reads TGTGCCAGCAGCTTGGTTCCGGGACAGCCCTACGAGCAGTACTTC. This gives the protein CASSLVPGQPYEQYF.

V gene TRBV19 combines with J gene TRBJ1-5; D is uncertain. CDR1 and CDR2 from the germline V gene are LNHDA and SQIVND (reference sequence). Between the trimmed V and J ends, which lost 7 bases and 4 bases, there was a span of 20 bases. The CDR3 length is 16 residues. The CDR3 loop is CASTLQDRQPNQPQHF. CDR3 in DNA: TGTGCCAGTACCCTCCAAGATCGTCAGCCGAATCAGCCCCAGCATTTT.

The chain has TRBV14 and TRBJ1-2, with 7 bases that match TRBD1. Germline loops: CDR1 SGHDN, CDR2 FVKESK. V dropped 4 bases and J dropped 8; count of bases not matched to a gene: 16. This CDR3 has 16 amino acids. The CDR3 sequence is CASSLTGTVTPGGYTF. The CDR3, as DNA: TGTGCCAGCAGCCTAACCGGGACAGTGACCCCGGGGGGCTACACCTTC.

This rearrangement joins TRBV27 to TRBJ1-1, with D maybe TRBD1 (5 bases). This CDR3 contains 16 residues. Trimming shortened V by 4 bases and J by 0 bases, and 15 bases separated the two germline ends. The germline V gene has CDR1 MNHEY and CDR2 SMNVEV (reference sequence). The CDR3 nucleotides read TGTGCCAGCAGTTGGTCAGGGCTTCTCTTGAACACTGAAGCTTTCTTT. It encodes CASSWSGLLLNTEAFF.

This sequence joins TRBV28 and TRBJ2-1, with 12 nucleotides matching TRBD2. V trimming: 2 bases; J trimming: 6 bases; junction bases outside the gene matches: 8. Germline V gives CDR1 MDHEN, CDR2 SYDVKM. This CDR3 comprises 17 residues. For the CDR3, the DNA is TGTGCCAGCAGTTTAGAGACTAGCGGGAGTTTTGGCAATGAGCAGTTCTTC. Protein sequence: CASSLETSGSFGNEQFF.

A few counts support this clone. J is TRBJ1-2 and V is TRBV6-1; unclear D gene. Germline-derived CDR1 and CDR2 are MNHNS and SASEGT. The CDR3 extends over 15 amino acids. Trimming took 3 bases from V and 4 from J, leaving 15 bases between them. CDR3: CASSDGVVNRYGYTF. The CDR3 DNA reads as TGTGCCAGCAGTGATGGAGTGGTCAATCGCTATGGCTACACCTTC.

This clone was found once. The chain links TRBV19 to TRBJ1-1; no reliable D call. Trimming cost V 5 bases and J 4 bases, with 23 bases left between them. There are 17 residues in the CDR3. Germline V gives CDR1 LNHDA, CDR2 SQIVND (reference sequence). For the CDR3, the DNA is TGTGCCAGTAGTCCCGTTCAGCGGGGTTCGCTTAGCACTGAAGCTTTCTTT. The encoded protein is CASSPVQRGSLSTEAFF.

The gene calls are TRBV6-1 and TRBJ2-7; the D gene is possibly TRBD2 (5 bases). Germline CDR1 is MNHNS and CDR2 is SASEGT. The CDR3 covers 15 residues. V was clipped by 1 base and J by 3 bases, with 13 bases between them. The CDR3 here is CASSEGSSSLYEQYF. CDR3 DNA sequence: TGTGCCAGCAGTGAAGGTTCTAGCAGCCTCTACGAGCAGTACTTC.

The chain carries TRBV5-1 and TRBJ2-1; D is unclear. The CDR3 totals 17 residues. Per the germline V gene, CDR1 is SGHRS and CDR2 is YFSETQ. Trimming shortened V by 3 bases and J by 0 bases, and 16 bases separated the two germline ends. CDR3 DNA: TGCGCCAGCAGCTGGGCCCTGAAACCCAGCTCCTACAATGAGCAGTTCTTC. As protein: CASSWALKPSSYNEQFF.

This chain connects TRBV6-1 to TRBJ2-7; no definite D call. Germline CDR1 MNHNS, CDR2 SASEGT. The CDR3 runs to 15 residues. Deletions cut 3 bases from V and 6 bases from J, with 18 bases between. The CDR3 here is CASSERPRTMGEQYF. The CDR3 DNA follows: TGTGCCAGCAGTGAGCGCCCCAGAACCATGGGCGAGCAGTACTTC.